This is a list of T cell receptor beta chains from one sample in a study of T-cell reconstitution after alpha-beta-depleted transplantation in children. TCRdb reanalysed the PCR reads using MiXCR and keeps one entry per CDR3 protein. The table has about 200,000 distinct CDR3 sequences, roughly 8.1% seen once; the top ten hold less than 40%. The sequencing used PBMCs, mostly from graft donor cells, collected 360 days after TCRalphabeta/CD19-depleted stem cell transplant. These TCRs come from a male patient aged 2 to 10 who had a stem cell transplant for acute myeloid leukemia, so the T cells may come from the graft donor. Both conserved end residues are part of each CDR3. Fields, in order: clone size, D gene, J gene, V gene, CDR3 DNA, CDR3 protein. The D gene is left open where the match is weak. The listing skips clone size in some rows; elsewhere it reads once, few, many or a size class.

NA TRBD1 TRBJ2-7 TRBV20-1 TGCAGTGCTACCCTCGTGGACAGGGGAGTGGGCGAGTACTTC CSATLVDRGVGEYF
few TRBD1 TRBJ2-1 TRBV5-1 TGCGCCAGCAGCTTGGACAGGGGGGATGAGCAGTTCTTC CASSLDRGDEQFF
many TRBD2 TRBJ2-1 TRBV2 TGTGCCAGCAGGGCGGGACTAGCTGTCCATGAGCAGTTCTTC CASRAGLAVHEQFF
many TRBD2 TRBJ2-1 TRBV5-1 TGCGCCAGCAGGACTAGCGGAAGCTCCTACAATGAGCAGTTCTTC CASRTSGSSYNEQFF
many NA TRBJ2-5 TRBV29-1 TGCAGCGTTGAACGATCGTTGGTAGCCCAGTACTTC CSVERSLVAQYF
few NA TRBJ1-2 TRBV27 TGTGCCAGCCGACTAAAACCGGGAACATCGACGGGCGGCTACACCTTC CASRLKPGTSTGGYTF
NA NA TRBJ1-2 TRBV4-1 TGCGCCAGCAGCCAGGGTTTCCAGGCGATACCCTATGGCTACACCTTC CASSQGFQAIPYGYTF
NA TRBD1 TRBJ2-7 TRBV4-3 TGCGCCAGCAGCCAAGGGATGACAGGGGCCACCTACGAGCAGTACTTC CASSQGMTGATYEQYF
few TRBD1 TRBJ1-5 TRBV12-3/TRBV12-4 TGTGCCAGCAGTTTTTTTCGCACCGGGACAGTGTATCAGCCCCAGCATTTT CASSFFRTGTVYQPQHF
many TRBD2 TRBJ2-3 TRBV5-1 TGCGCCAGCAGCTTGCTTAAGACTAGCGGGGGCCCTAGCACAGATACGCAGTATTTT CASSLLKTSGGPSTDTQYF
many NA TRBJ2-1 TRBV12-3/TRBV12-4 TGTGCCAGCAGTTTAGTTTGGGGGGAGGTATCGGACAATGAGCAGTTCTTC CASSLVWGEVSDNEQFF
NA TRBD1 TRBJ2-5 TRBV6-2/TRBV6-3 TGTGCCAGCAGTTACTTCTCCCCAGGACAGGGCGAGACCCAGTACTTC CASSYFSPGQGETQYF
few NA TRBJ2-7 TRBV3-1 TGTGCCAGCAGCCAAGATCCACACTTGGGGACTGCGATCTACGAGCAGTACTTC CASSQDPHLGTAIYEQYF
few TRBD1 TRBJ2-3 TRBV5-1 TGCGCCAGCAGCTTGGCGAGGGGGCCGACAGATACGCAGTATTTT CASSLARGPTDTQYF
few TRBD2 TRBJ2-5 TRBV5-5 TGTGCCAGCAGCTTGGGCCAGCGGGGGGGCCGTGCAGAGACCCAGTACTTC CASSLGQRGGRAETQYF
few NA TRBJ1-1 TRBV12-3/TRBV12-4 TGTGCCAGCAGTTTACGCGATCAAGGGTTGGACACTGAAGCTTTCTTT CASSLRDQGLDTEAFF
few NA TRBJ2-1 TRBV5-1 TGCGCCAGCAGCCCCGTGGTACACAATGAGCAGTTCTTC CASSPVVHNEQFF
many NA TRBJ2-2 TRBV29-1 TGCAGCGTTAATCTCAGCCCCGGGGAGCTGTTTTTT CSVNLSPGELFF
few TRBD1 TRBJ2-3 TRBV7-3 TGTGCCAGCAGCTCGCTCGGGACAGGGGTTACAGATACGCAGTATTTT CASSSLGTGVTDTQYF
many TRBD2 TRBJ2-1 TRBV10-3 TGTGCCATCAGTGAAGAGCGGGAGGGCCGTAATGAGCAGTTCTTC CAISEEREGRNEQFF
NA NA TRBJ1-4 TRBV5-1 TGCGCCAGCAGTGCGGACGGCTTCTTCGAAAAACTGTTTTTT CASSADGFFEKLFF
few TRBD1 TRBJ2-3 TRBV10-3 TGTGCCATCAGTGAGATCGTCCGGCCAGGGGGTGCAGATACGCAGTATTTT CAISEIVRPGGADTQYF
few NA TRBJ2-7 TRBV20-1 TGCAGTGCTACGGGGTTGGGCTACGAGCAGTACTTC CSATGLGYEQYF
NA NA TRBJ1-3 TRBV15 TGTGCCACCAAGACAGGCTACGACTCTGGAAACACCATATATTTT CATKTGYDSGNTIYF
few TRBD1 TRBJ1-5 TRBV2 TGTGCCAGCAGACGACAGGGTTCGCAGCCCCAGCATTTT CASRRQGSQPQHF
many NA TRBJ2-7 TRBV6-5 TGTGCCAGCAGTTACTCAACCGGGGACTACGAGCAGTACTTC CASSYSTGDYEQYF
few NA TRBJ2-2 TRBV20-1 TGCAGTGCTACCTCAGCGCTATTAAAGCCCGGGGAGCTGTTTTTT CSATSALLKPGELFF
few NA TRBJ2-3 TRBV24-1 TGTGCCACCACTCTCTCCGACGCATGCCGACCCTCTAGCACAGATACGCAGTATTTT CATTLSDACRPSSTDTQYF
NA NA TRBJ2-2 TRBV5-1 TGCGCCAGCAGCTTGGCGCGGAGGGAGCTGTTTTTT CASSLARRELFF
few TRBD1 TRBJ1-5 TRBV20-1 TGCAGTGCATCAGGGGGAACTCAGCCCCAGCATTTT CSASGGTQPQHF
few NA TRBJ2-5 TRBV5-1 TGCGCCAGCAGCTTGGCCATCCTCCAAGAGACCCAGTACTTC CASSLAILQETQYF
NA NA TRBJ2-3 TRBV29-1 TGCAGCGTTGAAGATCAGGTGGGAACGGGGGATACGCAGTATTTT CSVEDQVGTGDTQYF
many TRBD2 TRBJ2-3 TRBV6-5 TGTGCCAGCAGTTACTCGAACTGGGGGGGGCAGTATTTT CASSYSNWGGQYF